What follows are 8 T cell receptor beta chains derived from one specimen sequenced in a study of blood T cell repertoires in COVID-19. Clones were sequenced by immunoSEQ multiplex PCR, and TCRdb holds only the in-frame ones, with some missing. The data hold around 230,000 clones, with 83% observed a single time. Sequenced sample: peripheral blood. The receptors here all came from a woman in her 70s with active or convalescent COVID-19.

This chain joins TRBV5-1 and TRBJ1-3, with D possibly matching TRBD1 (6 bases). There are 17 residues in the CDR3. With 5 bases removed from V and 0 bases from J, the gap between germline ends came to 18 bases. The germline V gene encodes CDR1 SGHRS and CDR2 YFSETQ. CDR3 region: CASSHGGTGSSGNTIYF. CDR3 bases: TGCGCCAGCAGTCATGGGGGAACAGGGAGCTCTGGAAACACCATATATTTT.

The V and J genes are TRBV5-1 and TRBJ2-5; TRBD2 agrees at 8 bases. Germline assignment: CDR1 SGHRS and CDR2 YFSETQ. The ends lost 7 bases at V and 4 bases at J; junction bases unmatched: 12. The CDR3 has 15 residues. The CDR3 coding sequence is TGCGCCAGCGGGGAAAGGGGAGCGGGAGTAGAGACCCAGTACTTC. Its protein is CASGERGAGVETQYF.

This chain connects TRBV3-1 (or the pseudogene TRBV3-2) to TRBJ1-2; D might be TRBD1 (6 bases). This CDR3 comprises 14 residues. V lost 3 bases and J lost 7, with 15 bases in between. CDR1 LGHDT and CDR2 YNNKEL come from the germline V gene (reference sequence). The CDR3 DNA reads as TGTGCCAGCAGCCAGAGGACAGTCCCGGCTGGCTACACCTTC. Amino acid sequence: CASSQRTVPAGYTF.

The chain employs TRBV10-3 and TRBJ2-2; tentatively, D is TRBD2 (6 bases). Trimming took 5 bases from V and 5 from J, leaving 12 bases between them. The CDR3 length is 14 residues. Germline-derived CDR1 and CDR2 are ENHRY and SYGVKD. The CDR3 spells CAISRRDLTGELFF. The CDR3 DNA follows: TGTGCCATCAGTAGGCGGGATCTGACCGGGGAGCTGTTTTTT.

The V call is TRBV7-9, the J call TRBJ2-3; D unresolved. Trimming took 5 bases from V and 5 from J, leaving 11 bases between them. The CDR3 is 13 residues long. Germline V gene data show CDR1 as SEHNR and CDR2 as FQNEAQ (reference sequence). DNA for the CDR3: TGTGCCAGCAGCGGCACGGGTCTAGATACGCAGTATTTT. Translating gives CASSGTGLDTQYF.

V gene TRBV9 combines with J gene TRBJ1-1; D unresolved. Trimming shortened V by 2 bases and J by 3 bases, and 8 bases separated the two germline ends. The length of the CDR3 is 13 residues. Germline V gives CDR1 SGDLS, CDR2 YYNGEE. The DNA of the CDR3 is TGTGCCAGCAGCGTTCAGAGGGACACTGAAGCTTTCTTT. Its translation: CASSVQRDTEAFF.

This chain connects TRBV30 to TRBJ1-1, with 9 bases identical to TRBD1. Germline V gene lookup returns CDR1 GTSNPN and CDR2 SVGIG (reference sequence). V lost 4 bases and J lost 4; bases outside the gene matches: 1. This CDR3 is built from 12 residues. CDR3 loop: CAWNRGPTEAFF. CDR3 in DNA: TGTGCCTGGAACAGGGGGCCCACTGAAGCTTTCTTT.

This clone was counted a single time. V gene TRBV21-1 combines with J gene TRBJ1-4; the table names TRBD1, a call not compared with the DNA. TRBV21-1 is classified as a pseudogene. CDR3 length: 19 amino acids. The CDR3 here is CASSKERPWKVGLGEKLFF. The DNA for the CDR3 is TGTGCCAGCAGCAAAGAGAGACCCTGGAAGGTGGGGCTAGGTGAAAAACTGTTTTTT.